This note documents a single TCR beta chain sequence. This specimen comes from a study of T cells after somatic rescue of genetic block. Method: immunoSEQ multiplex PCR; TCRdb's copy keeps in-frame clones and lacks some. The data contain approximately 14,000 clones, about 70% of them singletons. This receptor was identified in a man between 18 and 35 years old. Sequenced material: peripheral blood mononuclear cells (PBMCs).

CDR3 in amino acids: CASKISINYEQYF. The CDR3 nucleotides are TGTGCCAGCAAAATCAGTATAAACTACGAGCAGTACTTC. J is TRBJ2-7 and V is TRBV6-1, with D unresolved. This CDR3 has 13 residues. Looked up from germline, CDR1 is MNHNS and CDR2 is SASEGT. The germline V and J ends were trimmed by 7 bases and 3 bases, with 13 bases remaining between them.